The clone carrying this T cell receptor (beta chain) was recorded at least ten times. CDR3 of TCR beta was amplified from genomic DNA via a two-round multiplex PCR. Gene-specific primers for each TRBV and TRBJ gene drove first-round PCR. Universal primers went into the second round of PCR. TCRdb ran MiXCR on the multiplex PCR reads and lists one entry per CDR3 protein. The data hold 25,000 to 35,000 distinct CDR3 sequences, with 25% to 35% observed a single time. These data originate in a study of prognosis after radiotherapy for stage I lung cancer. Across the whole study: Adenocarcinoma occurred in 11 to 13 patients and squamous cell carcinoma in several.

Germline V gene sequence: CDR1 LNHDA, CDR2 SQIVND (reference sequence). The CDR3 length is 13 residues. V lost 5 bases and J 4 bases, leaving 12 bases between the germline ends. This sample comprised PBMCs, obtained before or after stereotactic body radiation therapy (not recorded which). The V and J genes are TRBV19 and TRBJ2-7; D not certain. This TCR derives from a donor aged 50 or older with non-small cell lung cancer. The chain's CDR3 is CASSVRAWYEQYF. Here the CDR3 DNA reads TGTGCCAGTAGTGTTAGGGCCTGGTACGAGCAGTACTTC.